This T cell receptor beta chain was captured in a study of shared clonotypes between healthy human individuals. Study outcomes and limitations: Shared clonotypes: roughly 4.7% naive CD4, approximately 3.4% naive CD8, over 2% memory CD4, 0.4% memory CD8. Few donors limited the genetic and exposure-history diversity represented. An expected dependence of interdonor clonotype sharing on sequencing depth was noted.

Regarding this clone: The antigen remains undetermined.

Libraries were prepared by immunoSEQ multiplex PCR; TCRdb keeps only in-frame clonotypes and omits some of them. The top ten hold around 1.1% of the sample, which has millions of clones, 85% to 95% seen once. Naive CD8 cells, CD45RO-negative and positively selected for CCR7, excluded terminally differentiated effector memory CD45RA+ cells. From germline, CDR1 is SEHNR and CDR2 FQNEAQ (reference sequence). Trimming left V 6 bases short and J 3 bases short, with 12 bases between. This CDR3 comprises 13 residues. The origin of this receptor is a man younger than 30 in good health. The chain joins TRBV7-9 to TRBJ2-7; D is possibly TRBD1 or TRBD2 (6 bases each). Material: naive CD8+ T cells sorted from blood. CDR3 nucleotide sequence: TGTGCCAGCAGAGGGGGGCAACTCTACGAGCAGTACTTC. It is translated as CASRGGQLYEQYF.